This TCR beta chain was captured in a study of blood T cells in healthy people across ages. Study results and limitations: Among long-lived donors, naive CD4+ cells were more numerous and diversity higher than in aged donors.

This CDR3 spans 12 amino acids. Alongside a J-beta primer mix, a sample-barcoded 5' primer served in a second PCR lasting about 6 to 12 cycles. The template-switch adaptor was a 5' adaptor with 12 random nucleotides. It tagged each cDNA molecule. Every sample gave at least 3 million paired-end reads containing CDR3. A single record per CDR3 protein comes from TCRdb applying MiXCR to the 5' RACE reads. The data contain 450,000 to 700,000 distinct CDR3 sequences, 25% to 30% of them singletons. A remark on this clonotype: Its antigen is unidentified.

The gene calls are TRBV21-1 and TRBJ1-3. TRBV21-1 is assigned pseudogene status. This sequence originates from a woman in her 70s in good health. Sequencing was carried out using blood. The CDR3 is CASSKVCGTFYF. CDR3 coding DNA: TGTGCCAGCAGCAAAGTGTGCGGGACCTTCTATTTT.